This T cell receptor beta chain was profiled in a study of identical twins. One entry per CDR3 protein, called by TCRdb with MiXCR from the 5' RACE reads. The sample lists hundreds of thousands of distinct CDR3 sequences, approximately 25% occurring once. CDR3 length: 14 amino acids. The V gene end was trimmed by 6 bases and the J gene end by 6 bases; junction bases not matched to a gene: 11. Germline values: CDR1 ENHRY, CDR2 SYGVKD. The sample also formed part of further work on T cells expressing NK-cell markers. That paper states: Whether the expanded NKG2C+ T cell clones recognized HCMV remained unclear.

This chain uses TRBV10-3 with TRBJ2-7; 7 bases align to TRBD2. The sequencing input was CD4+ T cells sorted from blood. This clonotype originated in a woman between 18 and 29 years old in good health. The DNA of the CDR3 is TGTGCCATCAGGGTCAGCGGGACCCGGCGCGAGCAGTACTTC. As protein: CAIRVSGTRREQYF.